Listed below are T cell receptor beta chains from one sample, sequenced in a study of CD8+ T cells in alopecia areata. Generated by immunoSEQ multiplex PCR, the TCRdb table keeps only in-frame clones and is missing some. The sample lists fewer than 250,000 clones, less than 45% occurring once. Sequencing used CD4+ T cells sorted from blood, obtained between weeks 36 and 40, from a patient treated with tofacitinib. These TCRs come from a human donor with alopecia areata. CDR3s include the opening cysteine and the closing phenylalanine or tryptophan. The D gene is left open where the match is weak. Expanded clones are given a class, and other clones once, few, many or no size at all.

NA,12,TRBJ2-5,TRBV11-3,NA,CASSLGRETQYF,TGTGCCAGCAGCTTAGGCCGAGAGACCCAGTACTTC
NA,15,TRBJ1-5,TRBV18,NA,CASSPAEAGAQPQHF,TGTGCCAGCTCACCAGCCGAGGCAGGGGCTCAGCCCCAGCATTTT
NA,12,TRBJ1-2,TRBV18,NA,CASSLSVYGYTF,TGTGCCAGCTCACTCAGTGTATATGGCTACACCTTC
NA,13,TRBJ2-1,TRBV7-7,NA,CASSLVWGSEQFF,TGTGCCAGCAGCTTAGTTTGGGGCAGTGAGCAGTTCTTC
few,15,TRBJ2-1,TRBV7-8,TRBD2,CASSSTAGGNNEQFF,TGTGCCAGCAGCAGTACGGCGGGAGGTAACAATGAGCAGTTCTTC
NA,15,TRBJ2-7,TRBV5-1,TRBD2,CASSYGTSGSYEQYF,TGCGCCAGCAGCTACGGGACTAGCGGGAGTTACGAGCAGTACTTC
few,12,TRBJ2-7,TRBV2,NA,CASSEAGLGQYF,TGTGCCAGCAGTGAAGCAGGTCTCGGGCAGTACTTC
NA,13,TRBJ2-1,TRBV19,TRBD1,CATRDRPWDEQFF,TGTGCCACCCGGGACAGGCCTTGGGATGAGCAGTTCTTC
few,9,TRBJ2-5,TRBV20-1,NA,CSPGETQYF,TGCAGTCCCGGAGAGACCCAGTACTTC
NA,11,TRBJ2-5,TRBV29-1,NA,CSVVVGETQYF,TGCAGCGTTGTCGTAGGGGAGACCCAGTACTTC
few,12,TRBJ1-1,TRBV19,NA,CASSAMNTEAFF,TGTGCCAGTAGTGCTATGAACACTGAAGCTTTCTTT
NA,12,TRBJ2-5,TRBV29-1,TRBD2,CSVGTSLETQYF,TGCAGCGTCGGGACTAGCCTGGAGACCCAGTACTTC